This T cell receptor beta chain stems from a study of low-dose radiotherapy and immunotherapy resistance in tumors. As for the study in general: Intravenous administration to patients comprised nivolumab at 240 mg every two weeks and ipilimumab at 1 mg/kg every six weeks.

CDR3 length: 16 residues. V lost 5 bases to trimming and J lost 4 bases, with 20 bases between them. As concerns this clonotype: With only one base between it and a far larger clone, this is likely a read error.

The time point here: after trial treatment. Specified treatment: LDRT plus nivolumab, ipilimumab, low-dose cyclophosphamide and aspirin (RACIN trial). Donors, who were enrolled in a single-arm phase I dose-escalation trial, received nivolumab, ipilimumab, aspirin, low-dose cyclophosphamide and low-dose radiotherapy. With a constant-region primer and a V-primer adapter, TCRs were subjected to 15 to 25 PCR cycles of amplification. In TCRdb, the reads were re-called with MiXCR into one record per CDR3 protein. The profile shows roughly 50,000 distinct CDR3 sequences, 33% of them singletons. The chain carries TRBV6-7 and TRBJ1-1, with D possibly being TRBD1 (5 bases). TRBV6-7 is filed as an ORF, its function uncertain. The receptor was isolated from a male donor with rectosigmoid adenocarcinoma. Specimen: PBMCs, collected after low-dose radiotherapy plus immunotherapy. The CDR3, as DNA: TGTGCCAGCAGTGAAGTAGGGGTCGATTTGATCACTGAAGCTTTCTTT. This translates into CASSEVGVDLITEAFF.